What follows describes a single TCR beta chain. The antigen is unknown. This record belongs to a study of PD-1 blockade in classical Hodgkin lymphoma. Study-wide findings and caveats: The authors excluded patients who started nivolumab under 1 year after ASCT. The diversity seen at baseline in complete responders resembled that of newly diagnosed patients.

Sequenced by immunoSEQ multiplex PCR; TCRdb stores in-frame clones only, minus some. The profile shows 27,000 or so clones, over 65% of them singletons. Each patient relapsed following autologous stem cell transplantation, and prior brentuximab vedotin exposure differed. Thawed PBMCs were the source of CD4+ T cells, purified by magnetic negative selection. From germline, CDR1 is SEHNR and CDR2 FQNEAQ (reference sequence). Trimming removed 2 bases from V and 14 bases from J, with 22 bases in between. This CDR3 spans 16 amino acids. The specimen comprised CD4+ T cells from blood, sampled at baseline. The sequence derives from a human donor with classical Hodgkin lymphoma. The chain carries TRBV7-9 and TRBJ1-6; D not resolved. CDR3 sequence: CASSLSMPFLESSLHF. In DNA form, the CDR3 reads TGTGCCAGCAGCTTATCCATGCCCTTTCTCGAAAGCTCCCTCCACTTT.